The 17 T cell receptor beta chains in this list originate from one sample, sequenced in a study of identifying expanded T cells in peripheral blood (dated by TCRdb to between 2018 and 2020). The library was made by the immunoSEQ multiplex PCR assay. This is the immuneACCESS table as TCRdb keeps it, with only in-frame sequences that have V and J called. A part of the clones is gone; compared with another copy, unresolved V genes explain less than half, and the rest is unexplained. The sample table lists approximately 110,000 clones, around 89% of them with a count of one. Clones ranked in the top ten supply less than 20% of the sample. Sequencing input: blood. These receptor sequences come from a person between 18 and 75 years old in good health.

DNA for the CDR3: TGTGCCAGCAGCTTAGCTGTTACAAAGCAGTTCTTC. This translates into CASSLAVTKQFF. The rearrangement uses TRBV7-2 and TRBJ2-1; D gene ambiguous. Trimming pared 0 bases from V and 11 bases from J, leaving 8 bases between. The CDR3 covers 12 residues. CDR1 is SGHTA and CDR2 is FQGNSA in the germline V gene.

The chain's CDR3 is CASSLALTGGVNEQFF. The CDR3 DNA reads TGTGCCAGCAGCTTGGCGTTAACAGGAGGGGTCAATGAGCAGTTCTTC. V usage is TRBV5-4 and J usage is TRBJ2-1; D is perhaps TRBD2 (6 bases). Trimming removed 0 bases from V and 6 bases from J, with 16 bases in between. This CDR3 spans 16 amino acids. In germline, CDR1 is SGHNT, CDR2 YYREEE (reference sequence). Together with reference TRBV5-4 and TRBJ2-1, the CDR3 gives the full variable domain: ETGVTQSPTHLIKTRGQQVTLRCSSQSGHNTVSWYQQALGQGPQFIFQYYREEENGRGNFPPRFSGLQFPNYSSELNVNALELDDSALYLCASSLALTGGVNEQFFGPGTRLTVL.

In this sample, this clone turned up once. The chain has TRBV6-6 and TRBJ2-7; D perhaps matches TRBD2 (5 bases). CDR3 length equals 11 residues. Germline assignment: CDR1 MNHNY and CDR2 SVGAGI (reference sequence). Trimming left V 6 bases short and J 9 bases short, with 12 bases between. This CDR3 reads CASRAVGRQYF. The CDR3, as DNA: TGTGCCAGCAGGGCTGTGGGGAGGCAGTACTTC.

The genes are TRBV7-8 and TRBJ1-3; tentatively, D is TRBD1 (6 bases). Germline CDR1 SGHVS, CDR2 FQNEAQ. V gave up 5 bases and J gave up 8 bases, with 22 bases separating them. This CDR3 is 16 amino acids long. DNA for the CDR3: TGTGCCAGCAGCCCCAGGCAGGGGTCTATAGTAGACACCATATATTTT. Amino acid sequence: CASSPRQGSIVDTIYF.

The V and J genes are TRBV9 and TRBJ2-5; 9 bases agree with TRBD2. The CDR3 is 15 residues long. Germline V gives CDR1 SGDLS, CDR2 YYNGEE. V shed 0 bases and J 3 bases; nucleotides not matched to a gene: 3. The CDR3 nucleotides read TGTGCCAGCAGCGTAGGCGGGGGGGACGAAGAGACCCAGTACTTC. Residues: CASSVGGGDEETQYF.

The chain joins TRBV6-7 to TRBJ2-1; 8 bases fit TRBD2. TRBV6-7 is assigned to the ORF class and has an uncertain function. Trimming cost V 7 bases and J 1 base; bases outside gene matches: 18. This CDR3 contains 19 residues. The DNA of the CDR3 is TGTGCCAGCAACATACCCTGGCTAGCGGGCCCCTTTTCCTACAATGAGCAGTTCTTC. Residues: CASNIPWLAGPFSYNEQFF.

The chain links TRBV7-9 to TRBJ2-3; 7 bases agree with TRBD1. This CDR3 region has 14 residues. Germline V CDR1 and CDR2: SEHNR, FQNEAQ (reference sequence). The V and J ends lost 7 bases and 3 bases, in that order; junction bases with no gene match: 7. CDR3 sequence (DNA): TGTGCCAGCACCCTCGACAGGGTAACAGATACGCAGTATTTT. Translation: CASTLDRVTDTQYF.

V usage is TRBV5-5 and J usage is TRBJ1-4; D is unclear. Trimming took off 3 bases at V and 6 bases at J, with 12 bases between the two ends. Germline loops: CDR1 SGHKS, CDR2 YYEKEE (reference sequence). CDR3 length equals 14 residues. The CDR3 region is CASSSPGRDEKLFF. In DNA, the CDR3 is TGTGCCAGCAGCTCACCGGGAAGGGATGAAAAACTGTTTTTT.

The CDR3 loop reads CAISGQGDYEQYF. DNA of the CDR3: TGTGCCATCAGTGGACAGGGGGATTACGAGCAGTACTTC. The chain employs TRBV10-3 and TRBJ2-7, with TRBD1 matching over 9 bases. Germline trimming cut 4 bases from V and 4 bases from J; bases unmatched to any gene: 2. The CDR3 length is 13 residues. Germline V lookup: CDR1 ENHRY, CDR2 SYGVKD.

The chain uses TRBV6-5 and TRBJ1-1; 10 nucleotides match TRBD1. From germline, CDR1 is MNHEY and CDR2 SVGAGI. The CDR3 is made up of 15 amino acids. V was clipped by 1 base and J by 4 bases; unmatched bases: 3. In nucleotides, the CDR3 is TGTGCCAGCAGTTACTATCGGACAGGGGGCACTGAAGCTTTCTTT. This codes for CASSYYRTGGTEAFF.

This CDR3 is CASSQARTGGPYEQYF. The CDR3 DNA reads TGCGCCAGCAGCCAAGCAAGGACAGGGGGGCCCTACGAGCAGTACTTC. This chain links TRBV4-1 with TRBJ2-7; TRBD1 agrees at 10 bases. J was trimmed by 2 bases and V by 1 base; bases with no gene match: 5. Germline assignment: CDR1 MGHRA and CDR2 YSYEKL. The CDR3 is 16 amino acids.

The count of this clone is one. This chain links TRBV6-6 with TRBJ2-3; 10 bases are a match to TRBD2. CDR1 is MNHNY and CDR2 is SVGAGI in the germline V gene (reference sequence). This CDR3 comprises 13 residues. The V and J ends lost 2 bases and 12 bases, in that order; junction bases with no gene match: 5. CDR3: CASSYRAGGPQYF. Here the CDR3 DNA reads TGTGCCAGCAGTTACCGAGCGGGGGGGCCCCAGTATTTT.

The rearrangement links TRBV4-1 to TRBJ1-3; maybe TRBD1 (5 bases). CDR1 and CDR2 (germline): MGHRA, YSYEKL. The length of the CDR3 is 15 residues. Trimming took off 5 bases at V and 0 bases at J, with 11 bases between the two ends. CDR3 loop: CASSSTAVSGNTIYF. The CDR3 DNA sequence: TGCGCCAGCAGCTCGACAGCGGTCTCTGGAAACACCATATATTTT.

This chain's CDR3 is CASSQGETRGTDTQYF. DNA for the CDR3: TGCGCCAGCAGCCAAGGGGAAACACGGGGAACAGATACGCAGTATTTT. The gene calls are TRBV4-1 and TRBJ2-3, with TRBD2 as a possible D gene (5 bases). The CDR3 has 16 amino acids. V lost 1 base, J lost 3 bases, and 14 bases lay in between. Germline CDR1 MGHRA, CDR2 YSYEKL.

This clone is deemed medium-sized (0.01 to 0.1%). The chain recombines TRBV7-9 with TRBJ1-6, with 8 nucleotides matching TRBD1. The J segment lost 6 bases and the V segment lost 3 bases, leaving 10 bases of the junction unmatched. CDR3 length: 17 residues. CDR1 and CDR2 (germline): SEHNR, FQNEAQ (reference sequence). The CDR3 DNA follows: TGTGCCAGCAGCTTTCACGATTGGACAGGGCCTAATTCACCCCTCCACTTT. Amino acids: CASSFHDWTGPNSPLHF. Full variable domain (missing parts from reference TRBV7-9 and TRBJ1-6): DTGVSQNPRHKITKRGQNVTFRCDPISEHNRLYWYRQTLGQGPEFLTYFQNEAQLEKSRLLSDRFSAERPKGSFSTLEIQRTEQGDSAMYLCASSFHDWTGPNSPLHFGNGTRLTVT.

This sequence joins TRBV5-1 and TRBJ1-4; unclear D gene. Germline V gene lookup returns CDR1 SGHRS and CDR2 YFSETQ. This CDR3 is built from 15 residues. V lost 4 bases and J 5 bases, leaving 15 bases between the germline ends. The CDR3: CASSTGTTLNEKLFF. The DNA of the CDR3 is TGCGCCAGCAGCACGGGTACAACCCTAAATGAAAAACTGTTTTTT.

This rearrangement joins TRBV27 to TRBJ2-7; 7 bases are shared with TRBD1. From germline, CDR1 is MNHEY and CDR2 SMNVEV (reference sequence). The CDR3 extends over 15 amino acids. J lost 3 bases, V lost 8 bases, and 13 bases had no gene match. CDR3 protein: CASSARGPPFYEQYF. In DNA, the CDR3 is TGTGCCAGCTCGGCAAGGGGGCCACCTTTCTACGAGCAGTACTTC.